A single sample is the source of the 10 T cell receptor beta chains below, sequenced in a study of blood T cells in healthy people across ages. It was with a sample-barcoded 5' primer and a J-beta primer mix that a second PCR of roughly 7 to 12 cycles was run. TCRdb re-analysed the 5' RACE reads in MiXCR, keeping a single row per CDR3 protein. The data contain about 640,000 distinct CDR3 sequences, approximately 50% of them seen just once; the ten biggest clones take up 30% to 45%. The sequencing sample was made of blood. All receptors derive from a man aged 60 to 75 in good health.

In its sample, this clonotype was seen a few times. The chain has TRBV29-1 and TRBJ2-1, with TRBD1 matching over 9 bases. With 4 bases clipped from V and 8 bases from J, the junction kept 6 bases outside the gene matches. CDR1 and CDR2 (germline): SQVTM, ANQGSEA. The CDR3 contains 13 residues. The CDR3 DNA reads as TGCAGCGTTGGTATTACAGGGGGCGATGAGCAGTTCTTC. As protein: CSVGITGGDEQFF.

This clonotype is a singleton in its sample. The chain recombines TRBV11-2 with TRBJ2-5; TRBD2 matches at 7 bases. The CDR3 length is 15 residues. J gave up 1 base and V 6 bases, and 8 bases lay outside the gene matches. The V gene's germline CDR1 is SGHAT and CDR2 FQNNGV. CDR3 region: CASRSLRGIQETQYF. DNA of the CDR3: TGTGCCAGCAGATCGCTGCGGGGGATCCAAGAGACCCAGTACTTC.

This clonotype was detected only once. The gene calls are TRBV3-1 and TRBJ2-5, with D perhaps matching TRBD2 (5 bases). V lost 1 base to trimming and J lost 5 bases, with 14 bases between them. This CDR3 is built from 15 residues. The germline CDR1 and CDR2 sequences are LGHDT and YNNKEL (reference sequence). The CDR3 DNA is TGTGCCAGCAGCCAAGTGGACGGGATAATGGAGACCCAGTACTTC. Encoded protein: CASSQVDGIMETQYF.

The CDR3 reads CASSFGAGGLYEQYF. CDR3 nucleotides: TGTGCCAGCAGTTTTGGGGCGGGGGGGCTTTACGAGCAGTACTTC. The genes are TRBV12-3 or TRBV12-4 and TRBJ2-4, with 9 bases lining up with TRBD2. Gene TRBJ2-7 matches the end of the DNA better, so the J call may be wrong. The CDR3 is 15 residues long.

This clonotype was seen more than once but under ten times. The rearrangement uses TRBV6-2 or TRBV6-3 and TRBJ1-2, with 7 bases lining up with TRBD1. Germline values: CDR1 MNHEY, CDR2 SVGEGT. There are 15 residues in the CDR3. Trimming at V came to 5 bases and at J to 3 bases, leaving 9 bases not matched to a gene. In DNA form, the CDR3 reads TGTGCCAGCAGTACACCCCAGGGGGTTGACTATGGCTACACCTTC. It specifies CASSTPQGVDYGYTF.

The V gene is TRBV3-1, the J gene TRBJ2-1, with D uncertain. Germline V CDR1 and CDR2: LGHDT, YNNKEL (reference sequence). The V gene lost 0 bases and the J gene lost 3 bases, with 9 bases spanning the gap. This CDR3 has 15 amino acids. CDR3 nucleotide sequence: TGTGCCAGCAGCCAAGATCCTGGAAACTACAATGAGCAGTTCTTC. Translation gives CASSQDPGNYNEQFF.

This clonotype was detected only once. This sequence joins TRBV5-6 and TRBJ1-2; 8 bases are shared with TRBD1. The junction had 22 bases not matched to a gene; V was cut back by 4 bases and J by 2 bases. The CDR3 has 20 amino acids. Germline V gene sequence: CDR1 SGHDT, CDR2 YYEEEE. CDR3 bases: TGTGCCAGCAGCAGGAGGACAGGGCCCATCGAAACTCCCATAAACTATGGCTACACCTTC. As protein: CASSRRTGPIETPINYGYTF.

The chain joins TRBV5-1 to TRBJ2-7; possible D gene TRBD2, 6 bases. The CDR3 is 15 amino acids. Trimming left V 2 bases short and J 6 bases short, with 18 bases between. Germline loops: CDR1 SGHRS, CDR2 YFSETQ. CDR3 bases: TGCGCCAGCAGCTTCGAAGGAGGGTCCTGGCGCGAGCAGTACTTC. Amino acids: CASSFEGGSWREQYF.

This clonotype was picked up a small number of times. This sequence joins TRBV5-5 and TRBJ2-1, with no clear D. V dropped 0 bases and J dropped 8 bases, with 15 bases sitting between them. The CDR3 runs to 15 residues. From germline, CDR1 is SGHKS and CDR2 YYEKEE (reference sequence). The CDR3 loop reads CASSLGAGSPHEQFF. DNA for the CDR3: TGTGCCAGCAGCTTGGGGGCAGGAAGTCCCCATGAGCAGTTCTTC.

This chain connects TRBV3-1 to TRBJ1-4, with D possibly being TRBD1 (6 bases). V was trimmed by 2 bases and J by 3 bases, leaving 10 bases between them. Germline V gene sequence: CDR1 LGHDT, CDR2 YNNKEL (reference sequence). The CDR3 consists of 15 residues. The CDR3 DNA is TGTGCCAGCAGCCAAACACAGGGATCTAATGAAAAACTGTTTTTT. This encodes CASSQTQGSNEKLFF.